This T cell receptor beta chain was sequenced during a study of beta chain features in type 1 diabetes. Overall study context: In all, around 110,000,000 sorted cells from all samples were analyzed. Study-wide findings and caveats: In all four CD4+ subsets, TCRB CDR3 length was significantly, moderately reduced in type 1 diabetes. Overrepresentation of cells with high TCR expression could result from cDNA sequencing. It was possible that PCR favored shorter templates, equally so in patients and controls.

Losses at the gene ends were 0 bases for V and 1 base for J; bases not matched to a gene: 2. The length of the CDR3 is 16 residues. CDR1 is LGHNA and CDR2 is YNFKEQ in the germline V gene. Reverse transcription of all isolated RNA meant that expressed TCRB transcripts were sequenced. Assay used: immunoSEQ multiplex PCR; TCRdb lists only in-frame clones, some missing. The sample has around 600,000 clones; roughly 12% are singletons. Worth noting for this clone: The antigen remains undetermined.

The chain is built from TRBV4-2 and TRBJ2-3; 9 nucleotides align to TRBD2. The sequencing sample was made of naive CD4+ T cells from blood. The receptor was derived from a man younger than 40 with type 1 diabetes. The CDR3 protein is CASSQDSGGGTDTQYF. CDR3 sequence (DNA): TGTGCCAGCAGCCAAGATAGCGGGGGAGGCACAGATACGCAGTATTTT.